The 20 T cell receptor beta chains presented below share a single source sample, sequenced in a study of T cells after yellow fever vaccination. MiXCR was run by TCRdb on the 5' RACE reads, yielding one entry per CDR3 protein. The sample consists of fewer than 350,000 distinct CDR3 sequences, around 4% of them appearing once. The sample was PBMCs, taken on the day of the yellow fever booster vaccination. The source is a man younger than 35 who received the YFV17D yellow fever vaccine.

This clonotype occurred many times. Here the CDR3 DNA reads TGTGCCAGCAGCTTAGTTGGGGTACAGTACTTC. As protein: CASSLVGVQYF. This chain uses TRBV7-2 with TRBJ2-5; D not resolved. V was clipped by 1 base and J by 11 bases, with 8 bases between them. Germline V lookup: CDR1 SGHTA, CDR2 FQGNSA. This CDR3 region has 11 residues.

The chain carries TRBV14 and TRBJ2-5; TRBD2 aligns across 10 bases. With 4 bases clipped from V and 5 bases from J, the junction kept 13 bases outside the gene matches. The CDR3 loop spans 17 amino acids. The V gene's germline CDR1 is SGHDN and CDR2 FVKESK. The CDR3: CASSPRTSGRRLETQYF. CDR3 nucleotides: TGTGCCAGCAGCCCCAGGACTAGCGGCCGGAGGTTGGAGACCCAGTACTTC.

This clonotype was seen repeatedly, ten times or more. A read error may produce the germline difference seen at one junction end. The chain uses TRBV18 and TRBJ1-4, with 8 positions matching TRBD1. Germline V lookup: CDR1 KGHSH, CDR2 LQKENI. There are 16 residues in the CDR3. The CDR3 here is CASSPARDRFNGKLFF. CDR3 nucleotides: TGTGCCAGCTCGCCAGCCCGGGACAGGTTTAATGGAAAACTGTTTTTT.

This clonotype occurred a few times. The chain uses TRBV10-3 and TRBJ1-1; D is unresolved. This CDR3 spans 14 amino acids. Trimming removed 6 bases at V and 0 bases at J, with 11 bases between. Germline V gene data show CDR1 as ENHRY and CDR2 as SYGVKD. The CDR3 coding sequence is TGTGCCATCAGAGGAGCCAGTTTGAACACTGAAGCTTTCTTT. This sequence encodes CAIRGASLNTEAFF.

At least ten counts were recorded for this clonotype. This chain links TRBV5-1 with TRBJ2-3, with no clear D. The CDR3 consists of 15 residues. Trimming took 0 bases from V and 0 from J, leaving 8 bases between them. Germline V gene lookup returns CDR1 SGHRS and CDR2 YFSETQ. CDR3 loop: CASSLDPASTDTQYF. The CDR3 coding sequence is TGCGCCAGCAGCTTGGACCCTGCTAGCACAGATACGCAGTATTTT.

Many counts were recorded for this clonotype. The V and J genes are TRBV3-1 and TRBJ2-6; D gene unclear. Trimming stripped 5 bases from V and 0 bases from J, with 11 bases between. CDR3 length: 16 amino acids. In germline, CDR1 is LGHDT, CDR2 YNNKEL (reference sequence). The CDR3 is CASSGEQFSGANVLTF. CDR3 in DNA: TGTGCCAGCAGCGGGGAACAGTTCTCTGGGGCCAACGTCCTGACTTTC.

This rearrangement joins TRBV10-3 to TRBJ2-2; 8 nucleotides match TRBD2. V was clipped by 11 bases and J by 7 bases; unmatched bases: 9. Germline assignment: CDR1 ENHRY and CDR2 SYGVKD. This CDR3 has 13 amino acids. This chain's CDR3 is CAAAGGSNGELFF. Written as DNA, the CDR3 is TGTGCCGCGGCGGGGGGCTCGAACGGGGAGCTGTTTTTT.

This clonotype was picked up a small number of times. This sequence joins TRBV19 and TRBJ1-1; D unresolved. The CDR3 has 13 amino acids. The germline V gene has CDR1 LNHDA and CDR2 SQIVND (reference sequence). With 9 bases removed from V and 4 bases from J, the gap between germline ends came to 15 bases. DNA of the CDR3: TGTGCCAGCACTAAGCCACCGGGCACTGAAGCTTTCTTT. Its protein is CASTKPPGTEAFF. The full variable domain, in which reference TRBV19 and TRBJ1-1 provide the parts outside the CDR3, is DGGITQSPKYLFRKEGQNVTLSCEQNLNHDAMYWYRQDPGQGLRLIYYSQIVNDFQKGDIAEGYSVSREKKESFPLTVTSAQKNPTAFYLCASTKPPGTEAFFGQGTRLTVV.

This clonotype was seen only a few times. This sequence joins TRBV19 and TRBJ1-1; D might be TRBD1 (6 bases). CDR1 is LNHDA, CDR2 SQIVND, per germline (reference sequence). V lost 2 bases and J lost 2, with 12 bases in between. This CDR3 is built from 15 residues. The CDR3, as DNA: TGTGCCAGTAGTATACGGGGGGCCCCAAACACTGAAGCTTTCTTT. Its translation: CASSIRGAPNTEAFF. The complete variable domain, with remaining parts taken from reference TRBV19 and TRBJ1-1, reads DGGITQSPKYLFRKEGQNVTLSCEQNLNHDAMYWYRQDPGQGLRLIYYSQIVNDFQKGDIAEGYSVSREKKESFPLTVTSAQKNPTAFYLCASSIRGAPNTEAFFGQGTRLTVV.

This clonotype was counted ten times or more. This chain uses TRBV20-1 with TRBJ2-3, with 10 nucleotides matching TRBD2. J lost 5 bases, V lost 6 bases, and 8 bases had no gene match. This CDR3 region has 14 residues. Per germline, CDR1 DFQATT and CDR2 SNEGSKA (reference sequence). This CDR3 reads CSARSGGAGDTQYF. Here the CDR3 DNA reads TGCAGTGCGAGGAGCGGGGGGGCCGGAGATACGCAGTATTTT.

Ten or more counts support this clonotype. The CDR3 loop is CASSFASGSTETQYF. CDR3 DNA sequence: TGTGCCAGCAGCTTTGCTAGCGGGTCGACGGAGACCCAGTACTTC. V usage is TRBV7-6 and J usage is TRBJ2-5; 8 bases are a match to TRBD2. CDR3 length equals 15 residues. Germline V gene data show CDR1 as SGHVS and CDR2 as FNYEAQ. Trimming cost V 3 bases and J 5 bases; bases outside gene matches: 8.

This clonotype was counted a few times. The chain joins TRBV7-3 to TRBJ2-5; a weak D match, TRBD2 (5 bases). Germline V gene lookup returns CDR1 SGHTA and CDR2 FQGTGA. Trimming shortened V by 3 bases and J by 5 bases, and 10 bases separated the two germline ends. The CDR3 length is 13 residues. CDR3 in DNA: TGTGCCAGCAGCTTCGGGGTGCGGGAGACCCAGTACTTC. Encoded protein: CASSFGVRETQYF.

This clonotype was counted ten times or more. The V call is TRBV5-1, the J call TRBJ2-1; 7 bases fit TRBD2. V lost 4 bases, J lost 8 bases, and 9 bases stayed unmatched. Germline V gene sequence: CDR1 SGHRS, CDR2 YFSETQ. The CDR3 sequence is 14 residues long. CDR3 DNA sequence: TGCGCCAGCAGCAGTAGCGGGCGGGTTGATGAGCAGTTCTTC. It translates to CASSSSGRVDEQFF.

This clonotype has just a few counts. This chain connects TRBV14 to TRBJ2-7; D gene uncertain. The CDR3 extends over 15 amino acids. Trimming removed 2 bases at V and 0 bases at J, with 11 bases between. Germline V gene sequence: CDR1 SGHDN, CDR2 FVKESK. CDR3 residues: CASSQMLGPSYEQYF. The DNA for the CDR3 is TGTGCCAGCAGCCAAATGTTAGGGCCCTCCTACGAGCAGTACTTC.

V usage is TRBV19 and J usage is TRBJ2-7; the D is unclear. Trimming removed 5 bases from V and 3 bases from J, with 11 bases in between. In germline, CDR1 is LNHDA, CDR2 SQIVND (reference sequence). The CDR3 length is 13 residues. The CDR3 loop is CASSLRDLYEQYF. DNA of the CDR3: TGTGCCAGTAGTCTAAGAGACCTCTACGAGCAGTACTTC.

At least ten counts were recorded for this clonotype. The gene calls are TRBV5-1 and TRBJ2-7; TRBD2 is a possible D gene (5 bases). Germline lookup yields CDR1 SGHRS and CDR2 YFSETQ. The V gene lost 2 bases and the J gene lost 0 bases, with 9 bases spanning the gap. The CDR3 runs 14 residues. CDR3 region: CASSFMGSSYEQYF. The CDR3 DNA is TGCGCCAGCAGCTTTATGGGGAGCTCCTACGAGCAGTACTTC.

The J gene is TRBJ2-7, the V gene TRBV12-3 or TRBV12-4; D unresolved. The CDR3 extends over 12 amino acids. Trimming took 4 bases from V and 2 from J, leaving 6 bases between them. The CDR3 here is CASSYGTYEQYF. The CDR3 nucleotides are TGTGCCAGCAGTTACGGCACCTACGAGCAGTACTTC.

The V and J genes are TRBV10-3 and TRBJ1-6; maybe TRBD1 (5 bases). The V end was cut by 2 bases, the J end by 10 bases, with 15 bases between. The CDR3 is 15 residues long. Germline CDR1 and CDR2: ENHRY and SYGVKD. CDR3 loop: CAISEPGRGESPLHF. CDR3 DNA sequence: TGTGCCATCAGTGAGCCCGGAAGAGGGGAATCACCCCTCCACTTT.

This rearrangement joins TRBV29-1 to TRBJ2-2, with no clear D. The ends were cut back, 4 bases at V and 4 bases at J, with 7 bases in the middle. Germline V gene lookup returns CDR1 SQVTM and CDR2 ANQGSEA. The CDR3 totals 12 residues. CDR3 protein: CSVGRLTGELFF. The CDR3 region has the DNA TGCAGCGTTGGGAGACTCACCGGGGAGCTGTTTTTT.

This clonotype was found a few times. The rearrangement uses TRBV5-1 and TRBJ2-1; D possibly corresponds to TRBD1 (5 bases). CDR1 and CDR2 (germline): SGHRS, YFSETQ. The CDR3 loop spans 19 amino acids. Trimming stripped 0 bases from V and 3 bases from J, with 22 bases between. CDR3 residues: CASSLVVTVDPLIYNEQFF. The CDR3 DNA sequence: TGCGCCAGCAGCTTGGTGGTGACAGTCGATCCCCTAATCTACAATGAGCAGTTCTTC.